This TCR beta chain was recovered during a study of T cells in localized non-small cell lung cancer. General observations from the study: Uninvolved adjacent lung, not tumor, had the highest T cell clonality.

This CDR3 is 16 amino acids long. The V gene end was trimmed by 3 bases and the J gene end by 7 bases; junction bases not matched to a gene: 8. Germline V gene lookup returns CDR1 LNHDA and CDR2 SQIVND (reference sequence). About this clone itself: Its antigen is as yet unknown.

Assay used: immunoSEQ multiplex PCR; TCRdb lists only in-frame clones, some missing. Of under 75,000 clones in the sample, approximately 87% are singletons; the top ten hold 20% to 25%. The specimen comprised peripheral blood, sampled before any cancer treatment. The receptor's source is a male donor at least 60 years old with stage III squamous cell lung carcinoma. The gene calls are TRBV19 and TRBJ1-5, with 11 bases fitting TRBD1. Here the CDR3 DNA reads TGTGCCAGTAGTATCGGGACAGGGGGTCTAGGGCAGCCCCAGCATTTT. It codes for CASSIGTGGLGQPQHF.